This TCR beta chain originates from a study of early T cells in non-severe SARS-CoV-2 infection. Turning to the study itself: Sequencing of unsorted whole blood was done on bulk RNA, leaving chains unpaired. Whole-study findings and limits: Lookups in VDJdb leaned toward anti-spike CD8 responses and missed private and CD4 specificities.

Losses at the gene ends were 3 bases for V and 4 bases for J; bases not matched to a gene: 6. The germline gives CDR1 DFQATT, CDR2 SNEGSKA (reference sequence). The CDR3 contains 15 residues. This clonotype has just a few counts. Its matching antigen is unknown. Attached unique molecular identifiers marked individual cDNA molecules. TCRdb passed the 5' RACE reads through MiXCR, listing each CDR3 protein once. The table records 20,000 to 25,000 distinct CDR3 sequences, roughly 5.6% of them present only once. The sample in question was whole blood, obtained at baseline. The TCR was taken from an adult who was a healthcare worker with PCR-confirmed SARS-CoV-2 infection or an uninfected control (not recorded which). The chain couples TRBV20-1 to TRBJ2-2; 9 positions match TRBD2. This CDR3 reads CSASSSGGSTGELFF. Written as DNA, the CDR3 is TGCAGTGCTAGTAGTAGCGGGGGTTCCACCGGGGAGCTGTTTTTT.